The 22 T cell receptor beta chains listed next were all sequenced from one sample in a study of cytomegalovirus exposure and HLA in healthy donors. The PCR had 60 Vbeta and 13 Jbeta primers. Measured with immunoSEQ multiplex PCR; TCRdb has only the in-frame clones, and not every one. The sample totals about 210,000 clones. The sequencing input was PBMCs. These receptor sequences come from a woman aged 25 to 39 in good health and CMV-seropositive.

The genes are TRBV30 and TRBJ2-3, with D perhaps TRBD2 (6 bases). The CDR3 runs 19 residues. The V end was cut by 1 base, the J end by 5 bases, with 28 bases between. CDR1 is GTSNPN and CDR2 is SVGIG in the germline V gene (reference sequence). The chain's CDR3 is CAWSGLKRTNREVEDTQYF. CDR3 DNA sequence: TGTGCCTGGAGTGGGCTAAAGAGGACAAATAGGGAGGTGGAAGATACGCAGTATTTT.

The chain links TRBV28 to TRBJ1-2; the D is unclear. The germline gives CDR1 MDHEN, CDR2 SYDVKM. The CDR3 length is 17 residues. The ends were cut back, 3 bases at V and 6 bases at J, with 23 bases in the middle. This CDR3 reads CASSLFFPGIKDNGYTF. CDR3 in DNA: TGTGCCAGCAGTTTGTTCTTTCCCGGGATCAAAGACAATGGCTACACCTTC.

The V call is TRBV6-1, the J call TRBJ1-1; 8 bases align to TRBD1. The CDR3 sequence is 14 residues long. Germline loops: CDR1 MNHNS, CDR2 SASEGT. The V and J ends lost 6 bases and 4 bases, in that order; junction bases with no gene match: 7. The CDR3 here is CASRQDREGTEAFF. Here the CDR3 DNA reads TGTGCCAGCAGACAGGACAGGGAGGGCACTGAAGCTTTCTTT.

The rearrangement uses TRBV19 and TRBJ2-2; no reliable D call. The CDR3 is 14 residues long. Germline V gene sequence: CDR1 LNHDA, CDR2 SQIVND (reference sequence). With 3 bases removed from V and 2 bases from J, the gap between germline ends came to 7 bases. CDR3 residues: CASSMAVNTGELFF. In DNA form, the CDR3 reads TGTGCCAGTAGTATGGCGGTCAACACCGGGGAGCTGTTTTTT.

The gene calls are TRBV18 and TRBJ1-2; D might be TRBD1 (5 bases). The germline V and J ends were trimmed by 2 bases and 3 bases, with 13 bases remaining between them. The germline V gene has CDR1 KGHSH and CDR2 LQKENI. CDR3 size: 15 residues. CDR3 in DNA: TGTGCCAGCTCACCAGGGACTGCACCTTACTATGGCTACACCTTC. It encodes CASSPGTAPYYGYTF.

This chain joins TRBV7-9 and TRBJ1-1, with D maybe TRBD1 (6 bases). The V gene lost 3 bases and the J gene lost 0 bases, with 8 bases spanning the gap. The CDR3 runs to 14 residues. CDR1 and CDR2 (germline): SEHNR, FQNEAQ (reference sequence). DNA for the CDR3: TGTGCCAGCAGCTTTCACAGGGTGAACACTGAAGCTTTCTTT. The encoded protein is CASSFHRVNTEAFF.

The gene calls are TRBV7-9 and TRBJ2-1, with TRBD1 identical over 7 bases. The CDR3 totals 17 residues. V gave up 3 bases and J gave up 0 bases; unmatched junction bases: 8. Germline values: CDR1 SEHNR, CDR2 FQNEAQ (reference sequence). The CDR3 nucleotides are TGTGCCAGCAGCTTTTCGATCTGGGACAGCTCCTACAATGAGCAGTTCTTC. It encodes CASSFSIWDSSYNEQFF.

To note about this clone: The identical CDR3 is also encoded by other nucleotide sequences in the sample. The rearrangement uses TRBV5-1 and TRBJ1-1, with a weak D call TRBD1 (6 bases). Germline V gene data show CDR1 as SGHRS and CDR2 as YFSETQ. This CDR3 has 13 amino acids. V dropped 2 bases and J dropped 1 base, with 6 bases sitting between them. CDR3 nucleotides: TGCGCCAGCAGCTTACAGGGGAACACTGAAGCTTTCTTT. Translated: CASSLQGNTEAFF.

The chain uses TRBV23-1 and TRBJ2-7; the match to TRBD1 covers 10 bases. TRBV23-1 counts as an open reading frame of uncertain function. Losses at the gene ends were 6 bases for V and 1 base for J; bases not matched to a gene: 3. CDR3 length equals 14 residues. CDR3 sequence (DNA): TGCGCCAGCAGAAGGACAGGGGGATCCTACGAGCAGTACTTC. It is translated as CASRRTGGSYEQYF.

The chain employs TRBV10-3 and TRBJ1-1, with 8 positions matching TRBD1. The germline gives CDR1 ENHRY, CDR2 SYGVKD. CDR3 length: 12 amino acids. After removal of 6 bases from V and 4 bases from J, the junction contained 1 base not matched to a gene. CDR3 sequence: CAIRTGATEAFF. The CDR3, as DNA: TGTGCCATCAGGACAGGGGCCACTGAAGCTTTCTTT.

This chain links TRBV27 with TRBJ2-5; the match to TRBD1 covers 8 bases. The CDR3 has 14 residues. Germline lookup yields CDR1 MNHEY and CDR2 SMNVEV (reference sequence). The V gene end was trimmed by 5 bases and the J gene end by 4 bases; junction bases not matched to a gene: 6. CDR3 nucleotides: TGTGCCAGCAGTCCCGGGACAGGTGGAGAGACCCAGTACTTC. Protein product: CASSPGTGGETQYF.

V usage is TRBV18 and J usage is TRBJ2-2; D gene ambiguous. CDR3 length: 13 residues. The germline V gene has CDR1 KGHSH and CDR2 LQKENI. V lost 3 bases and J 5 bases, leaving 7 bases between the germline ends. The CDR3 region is CASSPDTTGELFF. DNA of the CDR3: TGTGCCAGCTCACCCGACACGACCGGGGAGCTGTTTTTT.

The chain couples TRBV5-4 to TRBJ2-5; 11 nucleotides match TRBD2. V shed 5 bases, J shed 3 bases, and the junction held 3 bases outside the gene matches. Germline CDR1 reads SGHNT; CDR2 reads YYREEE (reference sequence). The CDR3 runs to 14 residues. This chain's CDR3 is CASRATSGEETQYF. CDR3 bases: TGTGCCAGCAGAGCGACTAGCGGGGAAGAGACCCAGTACTTC.

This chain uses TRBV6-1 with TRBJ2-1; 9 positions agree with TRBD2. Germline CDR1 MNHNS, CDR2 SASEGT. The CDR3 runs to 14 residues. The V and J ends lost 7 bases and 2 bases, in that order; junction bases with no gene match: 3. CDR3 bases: TGTGCCAGCACCAGACTAGCGGCCTACAATGAGCAGTTCTTC. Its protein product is CASTRLAAYNEQFF.

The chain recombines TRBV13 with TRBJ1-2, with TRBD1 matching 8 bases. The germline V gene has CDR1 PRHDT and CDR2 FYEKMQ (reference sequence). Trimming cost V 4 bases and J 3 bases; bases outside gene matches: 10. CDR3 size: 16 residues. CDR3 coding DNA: TGTGCCAGCAGCTGGAGGCGGACAGGGATCGACTATGGCTACACCTTC. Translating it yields CASSWRRTGIDYGYTF.

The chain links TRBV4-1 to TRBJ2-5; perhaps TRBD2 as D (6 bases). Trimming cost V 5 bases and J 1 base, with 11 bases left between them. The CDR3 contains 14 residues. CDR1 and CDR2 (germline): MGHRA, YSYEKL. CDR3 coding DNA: TGCGCCAGCAGCAAACTAGCTCTCCAAGAGACCCAGTACTTC. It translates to CASSKLALQETQYF.

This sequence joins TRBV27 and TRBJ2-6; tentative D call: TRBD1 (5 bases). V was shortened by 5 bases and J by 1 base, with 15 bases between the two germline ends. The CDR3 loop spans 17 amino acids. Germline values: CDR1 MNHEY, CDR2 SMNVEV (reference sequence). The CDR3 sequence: CASSRGHSASGANVLTF. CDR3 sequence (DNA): TGTGCCAGCAGTAGAGGACACTCAGCTTCTGGGGCCAACGTCCTGACTTTC. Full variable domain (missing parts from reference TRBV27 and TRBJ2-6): EAQVTQNPRYLITVTGKKLTVTCSQNMNHEYMSWYRQDPGLGLRQIYYSMNVEVTDKGDVPEGYKVSRKEKRNFPLILESPSPNQTSLYFCASSRGHSASGANVLTFGAGSRLTVL.

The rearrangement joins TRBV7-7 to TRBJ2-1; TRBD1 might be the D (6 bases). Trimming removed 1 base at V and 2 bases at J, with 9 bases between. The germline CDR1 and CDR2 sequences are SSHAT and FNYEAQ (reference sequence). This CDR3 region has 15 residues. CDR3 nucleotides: TGTGCCAGCAGCTTAGACAGGGCCCCCTACAATGAGCAGTTCTTC. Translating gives CASSLDRAPYNEQFF.

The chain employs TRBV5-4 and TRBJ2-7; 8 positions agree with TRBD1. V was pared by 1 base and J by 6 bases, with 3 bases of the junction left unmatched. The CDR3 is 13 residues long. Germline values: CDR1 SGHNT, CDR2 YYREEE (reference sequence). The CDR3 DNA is TGTGCCAGCAGCTTGCAGGGGGCGGTCGAGCAGTACTTC. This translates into CASSLQGAVEQYF.

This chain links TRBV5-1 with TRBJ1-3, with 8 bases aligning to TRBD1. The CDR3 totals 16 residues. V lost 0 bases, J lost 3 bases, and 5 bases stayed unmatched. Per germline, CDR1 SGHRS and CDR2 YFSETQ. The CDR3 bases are TGCGCCAGCAGCTTGGGGGCAGGGGGCTTTGGAAACACCATATATTTT. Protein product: CASSLGAGGFGNTIYF.

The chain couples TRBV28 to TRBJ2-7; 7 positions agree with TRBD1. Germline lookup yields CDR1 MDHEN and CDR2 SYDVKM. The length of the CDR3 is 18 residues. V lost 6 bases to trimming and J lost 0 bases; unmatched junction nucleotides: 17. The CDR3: CASSLSYWGPGGSYEQYF. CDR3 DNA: TGTGCCAGCAGCCTAAGTTACTGGGGTCCAGGGGGCTCCTACGAGCAGTACTTC.

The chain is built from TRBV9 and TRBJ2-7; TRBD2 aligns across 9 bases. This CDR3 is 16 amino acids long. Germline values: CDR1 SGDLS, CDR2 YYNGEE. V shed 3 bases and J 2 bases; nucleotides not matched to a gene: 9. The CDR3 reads CASSASSGDYPYEQYF. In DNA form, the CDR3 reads TGTGCCAGCAGCGCTTCTAGCGGGGACTACCCCTACGAGCAGTACTTC. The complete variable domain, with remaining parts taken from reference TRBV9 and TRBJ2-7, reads DSGVTQTPKHLITATGQRVTLRCSPRSGDLSVYWYQQSLDQGLQFLIQYYNGEERAKGNILERFSAQQFPDLHSELNLSSLELGDSALYFCASSASSGDYPYEQYFGPGTRLTVT.